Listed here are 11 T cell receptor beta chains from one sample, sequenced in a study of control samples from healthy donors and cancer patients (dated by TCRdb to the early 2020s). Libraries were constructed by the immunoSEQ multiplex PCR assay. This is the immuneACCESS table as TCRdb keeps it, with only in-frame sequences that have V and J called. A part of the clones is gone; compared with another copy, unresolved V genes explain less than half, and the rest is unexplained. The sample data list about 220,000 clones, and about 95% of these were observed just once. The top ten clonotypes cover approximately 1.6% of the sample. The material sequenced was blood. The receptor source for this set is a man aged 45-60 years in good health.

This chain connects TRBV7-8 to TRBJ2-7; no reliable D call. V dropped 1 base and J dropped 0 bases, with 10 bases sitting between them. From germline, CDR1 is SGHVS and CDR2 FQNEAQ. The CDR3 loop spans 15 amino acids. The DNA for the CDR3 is TGTGCCAGCAGCTTAGGCGTAGCCGGCTCCTACGAGCAGTACTTC. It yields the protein CASSLGVAGSYEQYF.

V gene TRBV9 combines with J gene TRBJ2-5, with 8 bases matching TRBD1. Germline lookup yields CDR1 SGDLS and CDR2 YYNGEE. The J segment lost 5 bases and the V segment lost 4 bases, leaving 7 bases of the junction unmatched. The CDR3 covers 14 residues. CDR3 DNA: TGTGCCAGCAGCCTGATGGCAGGGGGCGAGACCCAGTACTTC. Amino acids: CASSLMAGGETQYF.

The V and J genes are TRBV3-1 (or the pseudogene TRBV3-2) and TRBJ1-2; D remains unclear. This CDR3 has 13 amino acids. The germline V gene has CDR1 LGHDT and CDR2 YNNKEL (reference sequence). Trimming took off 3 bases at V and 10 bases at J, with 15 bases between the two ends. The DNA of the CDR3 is TGTGCCAGCAGCCATTACAACAGTGGGGACTACACCTTC. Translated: CASSHYNSGDYTF.

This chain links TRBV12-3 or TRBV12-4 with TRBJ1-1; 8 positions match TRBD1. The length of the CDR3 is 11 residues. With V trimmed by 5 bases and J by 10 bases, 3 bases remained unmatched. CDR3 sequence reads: CASSPDRGAFF. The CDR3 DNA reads TGTGCCAGCAGTCCTGACAGGGGAGCTTTCTTT.

In nucleotides, the CDR3 is TGTGCCAGCAGCTTCAAGTGGGGAAAGGACGAGCAGTACTTC. As protein: CASSFKWGKDEQYF. The V call is TRBV25-1, the J call TRBJ2-7, with no clear D. The CDR3 covers 14 residues. The germline CDR1 and CDR2 sequences are MGHDK and SYGVNS. With 6 bases removed from V and 5 bases from J, the gap between germline ends came to 17 bases.

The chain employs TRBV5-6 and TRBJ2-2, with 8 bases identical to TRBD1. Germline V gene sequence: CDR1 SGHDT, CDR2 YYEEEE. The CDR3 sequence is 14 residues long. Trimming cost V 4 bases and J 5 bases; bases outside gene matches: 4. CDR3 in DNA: TGTGCCAGCAGCCTAGACAGGGGTACCGGGGAGCTGTTTTTT. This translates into CASSLDRGTGELFF.

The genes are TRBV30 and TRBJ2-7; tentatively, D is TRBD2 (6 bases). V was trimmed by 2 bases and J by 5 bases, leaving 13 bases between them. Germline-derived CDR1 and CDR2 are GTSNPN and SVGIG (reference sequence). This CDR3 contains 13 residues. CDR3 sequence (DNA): TGTGCCTGGAGTCTGGGGGGTTTCCACGAGCAGTACTTC. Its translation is CAWSLGGFHEQYF.

The CDR3 DNA is TGTGCCAGCTCACCGGAACAGGGCCGATATGGCTACACCTTC. Its protein product is CASSPEQGRYGYTF. The V gene is TRBV18, the J gene TRBJ1-2; TRBD1 might be the D (6 bases). V dropped 3 bases and J dropped 5 bases, with 13 bases sitting between them. CDR3 length: 14 residues. Germline values: CDR1 KGHSH, CDR2 LQKENI.

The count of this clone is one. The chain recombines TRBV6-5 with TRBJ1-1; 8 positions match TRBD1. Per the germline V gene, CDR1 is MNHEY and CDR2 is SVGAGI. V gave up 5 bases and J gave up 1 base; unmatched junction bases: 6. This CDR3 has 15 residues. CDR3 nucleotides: TGTGCCAGCAGTACAGGGGGTGGAGAGAACACTGAAGCTTTCTTT. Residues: CASSTGGGENTEAFF.

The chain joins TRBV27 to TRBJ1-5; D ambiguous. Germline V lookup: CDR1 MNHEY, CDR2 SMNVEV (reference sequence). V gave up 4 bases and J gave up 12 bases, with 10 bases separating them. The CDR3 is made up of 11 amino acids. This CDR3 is CASSYRKDQHF. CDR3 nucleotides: TGTGCCAGCAGTTATCGGAAAGACCAGCATTTT.

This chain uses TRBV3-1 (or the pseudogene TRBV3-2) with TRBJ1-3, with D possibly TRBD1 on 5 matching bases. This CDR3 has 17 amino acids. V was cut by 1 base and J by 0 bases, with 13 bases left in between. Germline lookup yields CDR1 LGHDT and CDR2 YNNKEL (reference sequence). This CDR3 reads CASSQGEGPPSGNTIYF. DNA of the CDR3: TGTGCCAGCAGCCAAGGAGAGGGGCCCCCCTCTGGAAACACCATATATTTT.